Reported below is one TCR beta chain. Antigen: not known. V lost 5 bases to trimming and J lost 6 bases, with 9 bases between them. The CDR3 consists of 11 residues. In germline, CDR1 is SGHRS, CDR2 YFSETQ. Sampling of blood occurred at baseline, cycle 4 day 1, and cycle 7 day 1. Assay used: immunoSEQ multiplex PCR; TCRdb lists only in-frame clones, some missing. Among 30,000 to 35,000 clones listed, around 90% were seen once. This specimen comes from a study of OX40 agonist ivuxolimab in advanced cancers. Study summary: Each patient was given ivuxolimab into a vein every 2 weeks, at 0.01 to 10 mg/kg.

Whole-study findings and limits: Clonal expansion from baseline to week 6 occurred in both CD4+ and CD8+ T cells. Undetermined was the antigen specificity of the expanded peripheral T cells.

The receptor was derived from an adult with an advanced solid tumor such as melanoma, head and neck, liver or kidney cancer. This chain uses TRBV5-1 with TRBJ2-7, with a weak D call TRBD2 (6 bases). The specimen was CD4+ or CD8+ T cells sorted from blood, collected in a trial of the OX40 agonist ivuxolimab. The CDR3, as DNA: TGCGCCAGCAGAAGCGGGCGCGAGCAGTACTTC. Amino acid sequence: CASRSGREQYF. Based on the CDR3 plus reference TRBV5-1 and TRBJ2-7, the full variable domain is KAGVTQTPRYLIKTRGQQVTLSCSPISGHRSVSWYQQTPGQGLQFLFEYFSETQRNKGNFPGRFSGRQFSNSRSEMNVSTLELGDSALYLCASRSGREQYFGPGTRLTVT.